This T cell receptor beta chain comes out of a study of read filtering for tumor transcriptome and immune sequencing. This clonotype was seen at least ten times. The CDR3 sequence is 14 residues long. From germline, CDR1 is MNHEY and CDR2 SVGEGT. V dropped 5 bases and J dropped 3 bases, with 14 bases sitting between them. From around 440 ng of RNA, a library with molecular barcoded alpha/delta and beta/gamma adaptors was made. MiXCR, applied by TCRdb to the reads, yields one record per CDR3 protein. Here the sample spans about 48,000 distinct CDR3 sequences, less than 20% being singletons. This rearrangement joins TRBV6-2 or TRBV6-3 to TRBJ2-7; D is perhaps TRBD2 (6 bases). The sequencing input was a population of CD138-negative cells sorted from bone marrow. This clonotype was obtained from a donor aged 40 or over with multiple myeloma. The CDR3 sequence: CASSPHGTFYEQYF. The CDR3 DNA sequence: TGTGCCAGCAGTCCCCATGGGACTTTCTACGAGCAGTACTTC.